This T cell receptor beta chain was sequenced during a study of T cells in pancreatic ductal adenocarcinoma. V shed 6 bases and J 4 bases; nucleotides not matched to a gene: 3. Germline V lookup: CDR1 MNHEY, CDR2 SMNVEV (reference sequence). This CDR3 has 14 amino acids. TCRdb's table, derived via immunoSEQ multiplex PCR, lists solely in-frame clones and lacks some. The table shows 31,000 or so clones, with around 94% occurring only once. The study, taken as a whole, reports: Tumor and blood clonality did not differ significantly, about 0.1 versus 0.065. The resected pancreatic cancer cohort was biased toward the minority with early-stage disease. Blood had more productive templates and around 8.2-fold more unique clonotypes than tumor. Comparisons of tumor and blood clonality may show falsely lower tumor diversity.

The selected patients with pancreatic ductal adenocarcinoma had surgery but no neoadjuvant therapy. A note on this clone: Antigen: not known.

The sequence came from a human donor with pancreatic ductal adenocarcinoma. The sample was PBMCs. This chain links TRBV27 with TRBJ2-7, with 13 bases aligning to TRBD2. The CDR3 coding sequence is TGTGCCAGCAGGAAGACTAGCGGGAGGTACGAGCAGTACTTC. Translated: CASRKTSGRYEQYF.